This T cell receptor (beta chain) was profiled in a study of T-cell reconstitution after alpha-beta-depleted transplantation in children. Preparation of the TCRbeta library was carried out with unique molecular identifiers. MiXCR, run by TCRdb on the PCR reads, gives a single entry per CDR3 protein. This table holds 200,000 to 250,000 distinct CDR3 sequences, about 11% found once. This clonotype appeared many times. The clonotype comes from a human donor who donated a stem cell graft to a child with acute lymphoblastic leukemia. The source material was PBMCs from the stem cell graft donor, sampled from the stem cell graft.

The CDR3 here is CASSQDRAAEAFF. DNA of the CDR3: TGCGCCAGCAGCCAAGACAGGGCGGCTGAAGCTTTCTTT. This rearrangement joins TRBV4-3 to TRBJ1-1; the D gene is possibly TRBD1 (5 bases). The germline CDR1 and CDR2 sequences are LGHNA and YSLEER. CDR3 length equals 13 residues. V lost 0 bases, J lost 6 bases, and 8 bases lay in between.